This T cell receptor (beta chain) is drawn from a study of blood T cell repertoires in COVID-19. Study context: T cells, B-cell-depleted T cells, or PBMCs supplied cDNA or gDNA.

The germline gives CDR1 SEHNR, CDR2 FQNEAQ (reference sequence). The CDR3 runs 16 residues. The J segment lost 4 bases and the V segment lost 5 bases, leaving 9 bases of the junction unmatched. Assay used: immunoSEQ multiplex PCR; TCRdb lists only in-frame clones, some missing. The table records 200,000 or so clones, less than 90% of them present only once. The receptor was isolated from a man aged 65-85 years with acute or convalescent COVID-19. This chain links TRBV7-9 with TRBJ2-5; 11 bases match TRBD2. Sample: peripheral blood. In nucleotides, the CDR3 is TGTGCCAGCAGCCCGCGCCAGACTAGCGGGATAGAGACCCAGTACTTC. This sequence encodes CASSPRQTSGIETQYF. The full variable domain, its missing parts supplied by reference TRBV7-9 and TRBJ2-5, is DTGVSQNPRHKITKRGQNVTFRCDPISEHNRLYWYRQTLGQGPEFLTYFQNEAQLEKSRLLSDRFSAERPKGSFSTLEIQRTEQGDSAMYLCASSPRQTSGIETQYFGPGTRLLVL.